This entry lists 14 T cell receptor beta chains sequenced from one sample in a study of blood T cells in healthy people across ages (dated by TCRdb to about 2015). Receptors were amplified or captured by 5' RACE. The run used an Illumina HiSeq 2500. A second PCR of about 6 to 11 cycles was run with a J-beta primer mix and a sample-barcoded 5' primer. The public reads were run again by TCRdb, first through fastp at Q25 and then through MiXCR, and only productive beta chains were kept. Rows are unified per CDR3 protein, each entry keeping the most common DNA and genes. A total of around 650,000 distinct CDR3 sequences appear in this sample, approximately 40% of them only once. The ten largest clones take up 30% of the sample. Input material: blood. The receptor set was obtained from an elderly man in good health.

This clonotype was picked up a small number of times. The chain recombines TRBV4-2 with TRBJ2-7; D perhaps matches TRBD2 (5 bases). CDR3 size: 15 residues. The germline V gene encodes CDR1 LGHNA and CDR2 YNFKEQ. The ends were cut back, 0 bases at V and 6 bases at J, with 15 bases in the middle. CDR3 amino acids: CASSQDRNGIGEQYF. The CDR3 DNA reads as TGTGCCAGCAGCCAAGATCGGAACGGGATTGGCGAGCAGTACTTC.

The chain combines TRBV20-1 with TRBJ2-3; 13 nucleotides agree with TRBD2. The CDR3 contains 15 residues. Germline V CDR1 and CDR2: DFQATT, SNEGSKA (reference sequence). Trimming removed 6 bases from V and 14 bases from J; junction bases left unmatched: 17. This chain's CDR3 is CSAAPGGLAGAGRYF. CDR3 in DNA: TGCAGTGCCGCCCCCGGCGGACTAGCGGGGGCCGGGAGGTATTTT.

This clonotype has a single count. The DNA for the CDR3 is TGCAGTGCTAGAGATCTGGGGCGCAACCAGGGTACCTACGAGCAGTACTTC. Protein: CSARDLGRNQGTYEQYF. The chain is built from TRBV20-1 and TRBJ2-7; D may be TRBD1 (5 bases). The CDR3 has 17 residues. Germline V gene lookup returns CDR1 DFQATT and CDR2 SNEGSKA (reference sequence). Trimming took off 0 bases at V and 2 bases at J, with 20 bases between the two ends.

The CDR3 sequence: CASSGAWQSGELFF. As DNA, the CDR3 is TGTGCCAGCAGTGGGGCCTGGCAGAGCGGGGAGCTGTTTTTT. V usage is TRBV12-3 or TRBV12-4 and J usage is TRBJ2-2; a weak D match, TRBD1 (5 bases). V lost 5 bases and J lost 7, with 14 bases in between. CDR3 length equals 14 residues.

The chain joins TRBV4-2 to TRBJ2-3; the D is unclear. This CDR3 contains 15 residues. The V and J ends lost 4 bases and 0 bases respectively, with 11 bases between them. Germline V gives CDR1 LGHNA, CDR2 YNFKEQ. The chain's CDR3 is CASSRERLSTDTQYF. As DNA, the CDR3 is TGTGCCAGCAGCCGAGAGCGACTCAGCACAGATACGCAGTATTTT.

This clonotype was observed a few times. The gene calls are TRBV7-6 and TRBJ2-1; weak D call: TRBD2 (5 bases). Trimming stripped 0 bases from V and 12 bases from J, with 12 bases between. The CDR3 length is 13 residues. In germline, CDR1 is SGHVS, CDR2 FNYEAQ. Here the CDR3 DNA reads TGTGCCAGCAGCTTAGCGGGCCAGAGCGGGCAGTTCTTC. This codes for CASSLAGQSGQFF.

This rearrangement joins TRBV2 to TRBJ2-7; weak D call: TRBD2 (6 bases). This CDR3 region has 14 residues. V lost 7 bases and J 7 bases, leaving 20 bases between the germline ends. CDR1 and CDR2 (germline): SNHLY, FYNNEI. The CDR3 DNA reads TGTGCCAGCAAGGACCGGGAGACGGGTAATGAGCAGTACTTC. Translating it yields CASKDRETGNEQYF.

This clonotype has just a few counts. J is TRBJ2-3 and V is TRBV7-2; 8 bases match TRBD1. CDR3 length: 15 residues. In germline, CDR1 is SGHTA, CDR2 FQGNSA. After removal of 5 bases from V and 4 bases from J, the junction contained 8 bases not matched to a gene. The CDR3 nucleotides read TGTGCCAGCAGCCTACGACAGGGGCGGGCAGATACGCAGTATTTT. Encoded protein: CASSLRQGRADTQYF.

V gene TRBV4-3 combines with J gene TRBJ2-1; 8 bases align to TRBD2. The germline gives CDR1 LGHNA, CDR2 YSLEER. CDR3 length: 16 residues. The V and J ends lost 0 bases and 4 bases, in that order; junction bases with no gene match: 5. CDR3 DNA sequence: TGCGCCAGCAGCCAAGATCTAACTAGCGGTTACAATGAGCAGTTCTTC. Translating gives CASSQDLTSGYNEQFF.

This clonotype was seen only a few times. This chain joins TRBV9 and TRBJ2-6; D is unclear. CDR1 is SGDLS, CDR2 YYNGEE, per germline. V shed 1 base and J shed 4 bases, with 6 bases lying between them. The CDR3 length is 14 residues. This CDR3 reads CASSVTVGANVLTF. The CDR3 DNA follows: TGTGCCAGCAGCGTAACAGTGGGGGCCAACGTCCTGACTTTC.

V usage is TRBV29-1 and J usage is TRBJ2-7, with 7 bases identical to TRBD1. Per the germline V gene, CDR1 is SQVTM and CDR2 is ANQGSEA. The CDR3 has 15 amino acids. Trimming took 6 bases from V and 7 from J; bases not matched to a gene: 18. The CDR3 reads CSVERQGKGNNEQYF. CDR3 nucleotide sequence: TGCAGCGTCGAAAGACAGGGTAAGGGAAACAATGAGCAGTACTTC.

This clonotype was detected ten times or more. The chain employs TRBV3-1 and TRBJ2-7; 7 bases are a match to TRBD1. J was trimmed by 5 bases and V by 5 bases; bases with no gene match: 9. The CDR3 spans 14 residues. Per the germline V gene, CDR1 is LGHDT and CDR2 is YNNKEL (reference sequence). DNA of the CDR3: TGTGCCAGCAGCATTTACAGGGGTGCGGACGAGCAGTACTTC. Amino acids: CASSIYRGADEQYF.

Notes on this clonotype: With a much larger clone just one base away, this may be a read error. V is TRBV6-6 and J is TRBJ2-7, with D possibly being TRBD1 (5 bases). The end of the DNA fits TRBJ2-5 better, so the J call may be wrong. Germline CDR1 and CDR2: MNHNY and SVGAGI (reference sequence). This CDR3 is built from 13 residues. CDR3 nucleotide sequence: TGTACCAGCAGTTTGTCAGGGCGAGAGACCCAGTACTTC. It specifies CTSSLSGRETQYF.

The V call is TRBV4-3, the J call TRBJ2-1, with a possible D match to TRBD2 (5 bases). Trimming cost V 0 bases and J 8 bases, with 14 bases left between them. The CDR3 spans 15 residues. Germline lookup yields CDR1 LGHNA and CDR2 YSLEER. CDR3 protein: CASSQDAGSQHEQFF. The CDR3 DNA is TGCGCCAGCAGCCAAGATGCGGGCAGCCAGCATGAGCAGTTCTTC.